Presented here are 17 T cell receptor beta chains from one specimen sequenced in a study of OX40 agonist ivuxolimab in advanced cancers. Profiled with immunoSEQ multiplex PCR; TCRdb holds only in-frame clones, not every one. The table lists roughly 100,000 clones, 85% to 90% of them singletons. This sample comprised CD4+ or CD8+ T cells sorted from blood, obtained in a trial of the OX40 agonist ivuxolimab. All receptors derive from an adult with an advanced solid tumor such as melanoma, head and neck, liver or kidney cancer.

This sequence joins TRBV27 and TRBJ2-5; the D is unclear. The DNA end lines up better with TRBJ2-7; the J call may be wrong. The CDR3 has 14 amino acids. Germline-derived CDR1 and CDR2 are MNHEY and SMNVEV (reference sequence). The CDR3 region is CASSLSPSSYEQYF. DNA for the CDR3: TGTGCCAGCAGTTTAAGCCCGTCGTCCTACGAGCAGTACTTC.

The chain employs TRBV7-9 and TRBJ2-7, with 8 bases fitting TRBD2. In germline, CDR1 is SEHNR, CDR2 FQNEAQ (reference sequence). V lost 1 base and J lost 6; bases outside the gene matches: 14. The CDR3 is 17 residues long. CDR3 in DNA: TGTGCCAGCAGCTTAGTCTTAGGCGCGGGAGGCCCCAGCGAGCAGTACTTC. This sequence encodes CASSLVLGAGGPSEQYF.

The chain carries TRBV30 and TRBJ1-5; D uncertain. Germline-derived CDR1 and CDR2 are GTSNPN and SVGIG (reference sequence). The CDR3 loop spans 15 amino acids. V gave up 4 bases and J gave up 8 bases, with 21 bases separating them. CDR3 bases: TGTGCCTGGAAGTTTAATCTGGTCCCTGGTGAGCCCCAGCATTTT. Encoded protein: CAWKFNLVPGEPQHF.

This chain uses TRBV18 with TRBJ2-1; 16 bases agree with TRBD2. Losses at the gene ends were 4 bases for V and 8 bases for J; bases not matched to a gene: 8. This CDR3 has 17 residues. Germline CDR1 reads KGHSH; CDR2 reads LQKENI. CDR3 in amino acids: CASSLGLAGGINDEQFF. The DNA for the CDR3 is TGTGCCAGCTCACTGGGACTAGCGGGAGGGATAAATGATGAGCAGTTCTTC.

The chain links TRBV10-1 to TRBJ1-1; 8 bases line up with TRBD1. The CDR3 is made up of 13 amino acids. V trimming: 5 bases; J trimming: 4 bases; junction bases outside the gene matches: 3. CDR1 is WNHNN, CDR2 SYGVQD, per germline (reference sequence). CDR3 in DNA: TGCGCCAGCAGTCCGACAGGGGTCACTGAAGCTTTCTTT. Amino acids: CASSPTGVTEAFF.

This clone was observed once. V usage is TRBV5-4 and J usage is TRBJ2-4; 7 positions agree with TRBD2. CDR1 and CDR2 from the germline V gene are SGHNT and YYREEE (reference sequence). Losses at the gene ends were 2 bases for V and 7 bases for J; bases not matched to a gene: 3. This CDR3 region has 13 residues. This CDR3 is CASSFGLVNIQYF. CDR3 coding DNA: TGTGCCAGCAGCTTCGGACTAGTTAACATTCAGTACTTC.

This chain links TRBV5-6 with TRBJ1-5, with D maybe TRBD1 (5 bases). Germline V gene sequence: CDR1 SGHDT, CDR2 YYEEEE. The CDR3 runs 14 residues. V lost 3 bases and J 5 bases, leaving 12 bases between the germline ends. The CDR3 loop is CASSYGTADQPQHF. The DNA for the CDR3 is TGTGCCAGCAGCTACGGGACGGCTGATCAGCCCCAGCATTTT.

This chain links TRBV30 with TRBJ2-1; D remains unclear. With 0 bases removed from V and 6 bases from J, the gap between germline ends came to 3 bases. The V gene's germline CDR1 is GTSNPN and CDR2 SVGIG (reference sequence). The CDR3 spans 11 residues. This CDR3 is CAWSVGNEQFF. The CDR3 DNA follows: TGTGCCTGGAGTGTAGGCAATGAGCAGTTCTTC. Using reference TRBV30 and TRBJ2-1 for the parts outside the CDR3, the full variable domain is SQTIHQWPATLVQPVGSPLSLECTVEGTSNPNLYWYRQAAGRGLQLLFYSVGIGQISSEVPQNLSASRPQDRQFILSSKKLLLSDSGFYLCAWSVGNEQFFGPGTRLTVL.

This rearrangement joins TRBV15 to TRBJ1-1; D is uncertain. Looked up from germline, CDR1 is LNHNV and CDR2 is YYDKDF (reference sequence). V was trimmed by 0 bases and J by 8 bases, leaving 16 bases between them. This CDR3 comprises 15 residues. For the CDR3, the DNA is TGTGCCACCAGCAGAGATCAGATTAGTGCGAGGGAAGCTTTCTTT. Amino acid sequence: CATSRDQISAREAFF.

This chain uses TRBV6-1 with TRBJ2-7; 11 bases match TRBD1. Germline CDR1 MNHNS, CDR2 SASEGT. The junction had 8 bases not matched to a gene; V was cut back by 2 bases and J by 5 bases. The CDR3 is 16 amino acids. CDR3 DNA: TGTGCCAGCAGTGAACCCCGGACAGGGGGCGCCCACGAGCAGTACTTC. It yields the protein CASSEPRTGGAHEQYF.

The chain joins TRBV29-1 to TRBJ2-4; 7 bases match TRBD1. The length of the CDR3 is 13 residues. Germline CDR1 and CDR2: SQVTM and ANQGSEA. J gave up 7 bases and V 4 bases, and 7 bases lay outside the gene matches. This CDR3 reads CSVVPGGKNIQYF. The CDR3 nucleotides read TGCAGCGTTGTGCCAGGGGGAAAGAACATTCAGTACTTC.

This chain links TRBV28 with TRBJ1-1; D perhaps matches TRBD1 (6 bases). The CDR3 is 16 residues long. Germline CDR1 reads MDHEN; CDR2 reads SYDVKM. V was pared by 6 bases and J by 1 base, with 18 bases between. The DNA for the CDR3 is TGTGCCAGCAGCCGACCCGGGGGGCGGACGAACACTGAAGCTTTCTTT. It translates to CASSRPGGRTNTEAFF.

The chain has TRBV9 and TRBJ2-5; D uncertain. The CDR3 sequence is 15 residues long. The V and J ends lost 3 bases and 1 base respectively, with 13 bases between them. Germline V gene lookup returns CDR1 SGDLS and CDR2 YYNGEE. As DNA, the CDR3 is TGTGCCAGCAGCGCCTCAAGGCGGCCCCAAGAGACCCAGTACTTC. Residues: CASSASRRPQETQYF.

The V call is TRBV13, the J call TRBJ2-6; no reliable D call. Deletions cut 5 bases from V and 4 bases from J, with 6 bases between. The CDR3 runs to 13 residues. Germline loops: CDR1 PRHDT, CDR2 FYEKMQ (reference sequence). The CDR3 bases are TGTGCCAGCAGCCAGGCAGGGGCCAACGTCCTGACTTTC. Its protein product is CASSQAGANVLTF.

This clone came up once. The chain carries TRBV11-3 and TRBJ1-3, with D possibly TRBD1 on 5 matching bases. The germline V gene has CDR1 SGHNT and CDR2 YENEEA. The length of the CDR3 is 16 residues. V lost 0 bases and J lost 0, with 9 bases in between. In DNA, the CDR3 is TGTGCCAGCAGCTTAGATCGGGGCAGCTCTGGAAACACCATATATTTT. This codes for CASSLDRGSSGNTIYF.

The rearrangement joins TRBV4-1 to TRBJ2-7; 8 positions agree with TRBD1. The CDR3 runs 14 residues. Trimming removed 2 bases from V and 3 bases from J; junction bases left unmatched: 3. In germline, CDR1 is MGHRA, CDR2 YSYEKL. CDR3 bases: TGCGCCAGCAGCCAAAGACAGGGGCTCTACGAGCAGTACTTC. Translation: CASSQRQGLYEQYF.

The rearrangement uses TRBV4-2 and TRBJ2-3; 10 bases line up with TRBD2. Germline lookup yields CDR1 LGHNA and CDR2 YNFKEQ. J gave up 2 bases and V 4 bases, and 6 bases lay outside the gene matches. The CDR3 is 16 residues long. CDR3 in DNA: TGTGCCAGCAGCCTGGAGCGGGAGGGACCCACAGATACGCAGTATTTT. Translating gives CASSLEREGPTDTQYF.